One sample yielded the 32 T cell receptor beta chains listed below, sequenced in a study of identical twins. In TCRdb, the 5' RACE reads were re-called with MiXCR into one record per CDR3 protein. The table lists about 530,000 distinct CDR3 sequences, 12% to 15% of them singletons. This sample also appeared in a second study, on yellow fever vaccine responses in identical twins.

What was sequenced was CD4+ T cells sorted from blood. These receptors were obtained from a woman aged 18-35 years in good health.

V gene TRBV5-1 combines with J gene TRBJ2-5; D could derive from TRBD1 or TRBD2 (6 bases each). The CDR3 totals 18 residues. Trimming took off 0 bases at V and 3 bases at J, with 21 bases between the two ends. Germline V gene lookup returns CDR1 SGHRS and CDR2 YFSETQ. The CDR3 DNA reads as TGCGCCAGCAGCTTGGGGACAGAAGGCACTAGCTCAAAAGAGACCCAGTACTTC. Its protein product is CASSLGTEGTSSKETQYF.

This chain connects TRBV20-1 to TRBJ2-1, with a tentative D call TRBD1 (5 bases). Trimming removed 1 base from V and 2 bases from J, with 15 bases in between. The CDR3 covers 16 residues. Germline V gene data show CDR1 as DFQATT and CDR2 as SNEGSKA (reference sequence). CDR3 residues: CSARVRTLTTYNEQFF. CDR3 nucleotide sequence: TGCAGTGCTAGAGTTCGGACACTAACCACCTACAATGAGCAGTTCTTC.

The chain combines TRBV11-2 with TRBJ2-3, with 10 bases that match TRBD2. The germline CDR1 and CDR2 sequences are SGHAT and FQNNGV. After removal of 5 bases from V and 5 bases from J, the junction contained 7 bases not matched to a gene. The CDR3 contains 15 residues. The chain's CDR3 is CASSTAGGHGDTQYF. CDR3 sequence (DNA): TGTGCCAGCAGCACAGCGGGGGGGCATGGAGATACGCAGTATTTT.

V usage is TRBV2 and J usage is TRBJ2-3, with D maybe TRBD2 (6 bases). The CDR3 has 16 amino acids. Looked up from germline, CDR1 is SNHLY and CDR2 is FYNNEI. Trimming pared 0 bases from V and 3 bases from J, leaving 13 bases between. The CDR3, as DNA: TGTGCCAGCAGTGAAGCGCTGGGGGAGGAGACAGATACGCAGTATTTT. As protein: CASSEALGEETDTQYF.

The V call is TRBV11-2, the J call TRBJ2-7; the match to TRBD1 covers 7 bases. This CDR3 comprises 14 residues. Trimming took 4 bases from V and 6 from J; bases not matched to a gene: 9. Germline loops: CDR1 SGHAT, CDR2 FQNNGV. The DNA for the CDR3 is TGTGCCAGCAGCTCGCCGGGACAGTATTTCGAGCAGTACGTC. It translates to CASSSPGQYFEQYV.

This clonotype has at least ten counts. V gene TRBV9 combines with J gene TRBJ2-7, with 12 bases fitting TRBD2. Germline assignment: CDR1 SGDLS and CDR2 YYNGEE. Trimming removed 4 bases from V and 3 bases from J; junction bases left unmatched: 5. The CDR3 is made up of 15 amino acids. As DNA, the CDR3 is TGTGCCAGCAGCCCACCGGGACTAGCGGGCTACGAGCAGTACTTC. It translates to CASSPPGLAGYEQYF.

The CDR3 nucleotides are TGCGCCAGCAGCTCACGGACGGCTTTTCGACGCTTCCCCCACAATGAGCAGTTCTTC. Its protein is CASSSRTAFRRFPHNEQFF. This chain joins TRBV5-1 and TRBJ2-1; D is undetermined. This CDR3 contains 19 residues. CDR1 is SGHRS, CDR2 YFSETQ, per germline. V was shortened by 3 bases and J by 5 bases, with 27 bases between the two germline ends.

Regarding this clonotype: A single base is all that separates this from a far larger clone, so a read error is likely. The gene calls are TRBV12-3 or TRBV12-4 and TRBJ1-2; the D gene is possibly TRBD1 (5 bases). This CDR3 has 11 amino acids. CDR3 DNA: TGTGCCAGCAGTCAGGGAGGTGGCTACTCCTTC. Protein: CASSQGGGYSF.

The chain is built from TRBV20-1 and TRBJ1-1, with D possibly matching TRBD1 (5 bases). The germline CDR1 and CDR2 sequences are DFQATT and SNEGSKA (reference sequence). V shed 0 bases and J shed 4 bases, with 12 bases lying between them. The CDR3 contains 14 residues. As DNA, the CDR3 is TGCAGTGCTAGAGATTCTATGGGGGGCACTGAAGCTTTCTTT. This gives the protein CSARDSMGGTEAFF.

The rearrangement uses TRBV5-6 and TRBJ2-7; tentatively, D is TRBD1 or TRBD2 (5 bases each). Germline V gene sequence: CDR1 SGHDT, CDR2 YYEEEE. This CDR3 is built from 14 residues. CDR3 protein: CAISPGTLVGEQYV. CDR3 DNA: TGTGCCATCAGCCCCGGGACCCTCGTCGGGGAGCAGTACGTC.

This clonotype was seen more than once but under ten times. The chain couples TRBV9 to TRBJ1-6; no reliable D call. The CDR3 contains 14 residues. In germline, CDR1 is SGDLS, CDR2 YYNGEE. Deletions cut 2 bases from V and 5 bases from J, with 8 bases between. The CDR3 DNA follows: TGTGCCAGCAGCGTTACACGGGATAATTCACCCCTCCACTTT. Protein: CASSVTRDNSPLHF. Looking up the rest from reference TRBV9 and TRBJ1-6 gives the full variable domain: DSGVTQTPKHLITATGQRVTLRCSPRSGDLSVYWYQQSLDQGLQFLIQYYNGEERAKGNILERFSAQQFPDLHSELNLSSLELGDSALYFCASSVTRDNSPLHFGNGTRLTVT.

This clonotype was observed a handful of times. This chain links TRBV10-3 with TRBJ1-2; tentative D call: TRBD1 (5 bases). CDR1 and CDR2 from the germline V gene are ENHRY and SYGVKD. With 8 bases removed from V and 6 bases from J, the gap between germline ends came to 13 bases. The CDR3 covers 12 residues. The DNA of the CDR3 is TGTGCCATCCTACGGGACGTGGATGGCTACACCTTC. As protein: CAILRDVDGYTF.

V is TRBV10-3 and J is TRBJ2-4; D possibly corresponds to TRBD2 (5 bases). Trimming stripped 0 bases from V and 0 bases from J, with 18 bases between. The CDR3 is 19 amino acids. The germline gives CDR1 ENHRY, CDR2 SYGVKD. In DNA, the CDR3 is TGTGCCATCAGTGAGTCAATGACTACCTACGCACTAGCCAAAAACATTCAGTACTTC. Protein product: CAISESMTTYALAKNIQYF.

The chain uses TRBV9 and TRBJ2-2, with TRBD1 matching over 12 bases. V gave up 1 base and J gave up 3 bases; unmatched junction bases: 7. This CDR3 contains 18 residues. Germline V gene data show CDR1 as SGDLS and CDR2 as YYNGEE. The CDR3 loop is CASSVTGQGARDTGELFF. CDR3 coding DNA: TGTGCCAGCAGCGTAACGGGACAGGGGGCTCGTGACACCGGGGAGCTGTTTTTT.

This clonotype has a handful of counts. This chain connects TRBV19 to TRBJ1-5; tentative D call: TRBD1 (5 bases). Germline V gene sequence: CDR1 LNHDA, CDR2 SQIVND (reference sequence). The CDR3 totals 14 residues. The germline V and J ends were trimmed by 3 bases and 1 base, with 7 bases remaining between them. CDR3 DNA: TGTGCCAGTAGTATGTGGGGGAGCAATCAGCCCCAGCATTTT. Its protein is CASSMWGSNQPQHF.

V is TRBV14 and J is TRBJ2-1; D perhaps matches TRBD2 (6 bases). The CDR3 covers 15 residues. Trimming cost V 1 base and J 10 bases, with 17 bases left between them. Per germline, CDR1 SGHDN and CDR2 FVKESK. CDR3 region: CASSQGLSATSEQFF. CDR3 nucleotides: TGTGCCAGCAGCCAAGGCCTGAGCGCCACTAGCGAGCAGTTCTTC.

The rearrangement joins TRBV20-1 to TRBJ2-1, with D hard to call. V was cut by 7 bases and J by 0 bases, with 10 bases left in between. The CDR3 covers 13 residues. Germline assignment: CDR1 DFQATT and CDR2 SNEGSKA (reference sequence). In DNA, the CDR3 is TGCAGTGGAAAGGGTGGCTCCTACAATGAGCAGTTCTTC. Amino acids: CSGKGGSYNEQFF.

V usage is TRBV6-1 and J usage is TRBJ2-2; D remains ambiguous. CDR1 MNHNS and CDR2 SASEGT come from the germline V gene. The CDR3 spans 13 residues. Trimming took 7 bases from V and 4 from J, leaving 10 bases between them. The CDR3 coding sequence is TGTGCCAGCAAGATCGATATCACCGGGGAGCTGTTTTTT. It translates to CASKIDITGELFF.

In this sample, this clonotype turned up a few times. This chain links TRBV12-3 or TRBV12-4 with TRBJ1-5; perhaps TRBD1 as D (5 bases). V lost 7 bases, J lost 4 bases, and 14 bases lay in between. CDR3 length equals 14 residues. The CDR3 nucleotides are TGTGCCAGCAACGACGCCGGGGGGAATCAGCCCCAGCATTTT. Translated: CASNDAGGNQPQHF.

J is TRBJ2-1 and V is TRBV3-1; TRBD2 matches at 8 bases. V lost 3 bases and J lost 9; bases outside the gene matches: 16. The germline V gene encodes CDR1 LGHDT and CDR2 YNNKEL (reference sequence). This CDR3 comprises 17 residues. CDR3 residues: CASSQIPGLDRGSEQFF. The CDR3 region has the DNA TGTGCCAGCAGCCAGATTCCGGGACTAGATAGGGGGTCTGAGCAGTTCTTC.

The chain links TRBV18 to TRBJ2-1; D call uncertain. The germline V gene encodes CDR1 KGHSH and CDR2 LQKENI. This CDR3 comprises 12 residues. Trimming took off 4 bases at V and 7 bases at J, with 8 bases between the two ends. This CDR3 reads CASSRVGNEQFF. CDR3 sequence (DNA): TGTGCCAGCTCACGTGTGGGGAATGAGCAGTTCTTC.

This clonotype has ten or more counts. The CDR3, as DNA: TGTGCCAGCAGCTTAGACGGGAGTCCCTACGAGCAGTACTTC. Its translation: CASSLDGSPYEQYF. The chain uses TRBV7-2 and TRBJ2-7, with D maybe TRBD2 (6 bases). From germline, CDR1 is SGHTA and CDR2 FQGNSA. With 1 base removed from V and 2 bases from J, the gap between germline ends came to 9 bases. CDR3 length: 14 residues.

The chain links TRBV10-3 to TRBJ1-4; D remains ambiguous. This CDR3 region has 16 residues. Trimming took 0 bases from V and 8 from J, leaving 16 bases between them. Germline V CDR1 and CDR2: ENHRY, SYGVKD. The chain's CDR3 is CAISESRPLAWEKLFF. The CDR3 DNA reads TGTGCCATCAGTGAGTCTAGGCCCTTGGCTTGGGAAAAACTGTTTTTT.

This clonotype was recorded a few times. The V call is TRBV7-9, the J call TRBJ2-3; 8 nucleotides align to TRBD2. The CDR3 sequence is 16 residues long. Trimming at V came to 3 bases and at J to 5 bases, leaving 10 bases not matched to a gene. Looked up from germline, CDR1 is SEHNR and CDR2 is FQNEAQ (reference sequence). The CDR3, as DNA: TGTGCCAGCAGCTTTACATCGGGAGGGCAGTTAGATACGCAGTATTTT. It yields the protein CASSFTSGGQLDTQYF.

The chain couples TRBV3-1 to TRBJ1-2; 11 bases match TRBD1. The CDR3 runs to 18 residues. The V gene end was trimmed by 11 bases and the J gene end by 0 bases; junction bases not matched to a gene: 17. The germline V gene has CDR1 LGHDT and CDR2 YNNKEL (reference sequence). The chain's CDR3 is CALSQVLGTGGTNYGYTF. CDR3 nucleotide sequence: TGTGCCCTCAGCCAAGTTCTAGGGACAGGGGGTACTAACTATGGCTACACCTTC.

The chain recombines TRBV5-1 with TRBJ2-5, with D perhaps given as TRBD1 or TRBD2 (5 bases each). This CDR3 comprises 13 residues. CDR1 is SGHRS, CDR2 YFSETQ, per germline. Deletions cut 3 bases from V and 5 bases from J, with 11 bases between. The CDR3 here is CASSWKGTETQYF. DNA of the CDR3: TGCGCCAGCAGCTGGAAGGGGACGGAGACCCAGTACTTC.

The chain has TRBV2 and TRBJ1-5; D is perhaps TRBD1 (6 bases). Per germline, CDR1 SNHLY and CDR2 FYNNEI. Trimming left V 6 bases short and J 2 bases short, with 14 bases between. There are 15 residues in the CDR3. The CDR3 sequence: CASRAQGAGNQPQHF. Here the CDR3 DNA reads TGTGCCAGCAGGGCACAGGGAGCTGGCAATCAGCCCCAGCATTTT.

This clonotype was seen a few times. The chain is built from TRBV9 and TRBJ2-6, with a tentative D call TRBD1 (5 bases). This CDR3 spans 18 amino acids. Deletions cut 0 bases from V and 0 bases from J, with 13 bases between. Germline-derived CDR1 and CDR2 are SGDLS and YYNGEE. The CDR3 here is CASSVVPDSVSGANVLTF. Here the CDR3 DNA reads TGTGCCAGCAGCGTAGTTCCCGACAGTGTCTCTGGGGCCAACGTCCTGACTTTC.

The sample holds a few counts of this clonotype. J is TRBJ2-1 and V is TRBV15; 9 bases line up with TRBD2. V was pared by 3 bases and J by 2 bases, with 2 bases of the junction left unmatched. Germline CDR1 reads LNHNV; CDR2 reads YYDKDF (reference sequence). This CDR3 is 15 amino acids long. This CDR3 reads CATSSSGGPYNEQFF. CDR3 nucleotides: TGTGCCACCAGCAGTAGCGGGGGCCCCTACAATGAGCAGTTCTTC.

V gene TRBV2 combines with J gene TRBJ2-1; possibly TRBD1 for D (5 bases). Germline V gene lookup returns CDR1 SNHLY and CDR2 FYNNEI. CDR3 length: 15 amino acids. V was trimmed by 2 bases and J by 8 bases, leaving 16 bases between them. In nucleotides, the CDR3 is TGTGCCAGCAGTGAAAGGTCCAGGGTCACCGATGAGCAGTTCTTC. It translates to CASSERSRVTDEQFF.

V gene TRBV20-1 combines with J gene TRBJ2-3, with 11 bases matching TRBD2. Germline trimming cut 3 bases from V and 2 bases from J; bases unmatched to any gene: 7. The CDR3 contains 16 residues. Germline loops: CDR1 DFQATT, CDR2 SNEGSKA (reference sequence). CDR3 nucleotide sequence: TGCAGTGCTAGCGCTCTAGCGGGGGGACCCACAGATACGCAGTATTTT. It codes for CSASALAGGPTDTQYF.

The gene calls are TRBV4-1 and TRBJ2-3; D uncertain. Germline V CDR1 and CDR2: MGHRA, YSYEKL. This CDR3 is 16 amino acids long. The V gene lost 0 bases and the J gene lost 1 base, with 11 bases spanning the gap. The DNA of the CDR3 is TGCGCCAGCAGCCAAGATTTGGCGAGCCGCACAGATACGCAGTATTTT. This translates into CASSQDLASRTDTQYF.